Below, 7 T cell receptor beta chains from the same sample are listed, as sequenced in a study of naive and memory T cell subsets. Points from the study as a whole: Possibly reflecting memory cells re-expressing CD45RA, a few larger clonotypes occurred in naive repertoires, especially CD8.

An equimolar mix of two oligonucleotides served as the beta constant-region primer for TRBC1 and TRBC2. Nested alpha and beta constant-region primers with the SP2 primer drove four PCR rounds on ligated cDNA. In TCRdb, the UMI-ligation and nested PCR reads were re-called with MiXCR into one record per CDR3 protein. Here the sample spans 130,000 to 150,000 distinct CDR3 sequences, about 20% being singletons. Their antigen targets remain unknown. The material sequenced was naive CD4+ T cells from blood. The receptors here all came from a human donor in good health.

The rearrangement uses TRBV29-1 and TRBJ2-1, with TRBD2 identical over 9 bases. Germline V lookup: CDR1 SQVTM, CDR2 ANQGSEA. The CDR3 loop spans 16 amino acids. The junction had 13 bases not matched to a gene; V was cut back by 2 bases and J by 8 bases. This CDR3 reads CSVEPGSREGLHEQFF. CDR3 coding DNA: TGCAGCGTTGAACCGGGCTCGCGGGAGGGTCTCCATGAGCAGTTCTTC.

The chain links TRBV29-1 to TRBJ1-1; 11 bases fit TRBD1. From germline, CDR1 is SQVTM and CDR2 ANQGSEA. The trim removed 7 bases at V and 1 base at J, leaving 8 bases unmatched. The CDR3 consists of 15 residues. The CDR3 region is CSAPGQGGRNTEAFF. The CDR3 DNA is TGCAGCGCACCGGGACAGGGGGGACGGAACACTGAAGCTTTCTTT.

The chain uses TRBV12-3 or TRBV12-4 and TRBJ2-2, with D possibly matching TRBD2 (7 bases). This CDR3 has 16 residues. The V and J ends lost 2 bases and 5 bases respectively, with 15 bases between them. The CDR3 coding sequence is TGTGCCAGCAGTTTAAGTGGGGGAGGGGGAACCGGGGAGCTGTTTTTT. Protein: CASSLSGGGGTGELFF.

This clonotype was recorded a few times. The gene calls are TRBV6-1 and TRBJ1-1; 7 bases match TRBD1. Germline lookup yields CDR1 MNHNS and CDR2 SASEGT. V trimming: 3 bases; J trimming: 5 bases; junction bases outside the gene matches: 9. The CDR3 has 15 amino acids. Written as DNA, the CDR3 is TGTGCCAGCAGTGAGCAACAGGGGTTATGGACTGAAGCTTTCTTT. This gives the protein CASSEQQGLWTEAFF.

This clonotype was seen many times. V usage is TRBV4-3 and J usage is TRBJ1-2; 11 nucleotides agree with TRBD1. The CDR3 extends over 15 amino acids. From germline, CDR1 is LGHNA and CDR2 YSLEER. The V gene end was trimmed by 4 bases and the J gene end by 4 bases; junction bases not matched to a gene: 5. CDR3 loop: CASSRDGQGAYGYTF. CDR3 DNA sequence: TGCGCCAGCAGCCGGGATGGACAGGGGGCCTATGGCTACACCTTC.

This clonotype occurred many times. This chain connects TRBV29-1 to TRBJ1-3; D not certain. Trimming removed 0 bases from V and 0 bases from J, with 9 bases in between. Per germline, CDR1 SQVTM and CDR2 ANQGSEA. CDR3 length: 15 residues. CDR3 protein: CSVEDGRTSGNTIYF. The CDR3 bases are TGCAGCGTTGAAGACGGACGCACCTCTGGAAACACCATATATTTT.

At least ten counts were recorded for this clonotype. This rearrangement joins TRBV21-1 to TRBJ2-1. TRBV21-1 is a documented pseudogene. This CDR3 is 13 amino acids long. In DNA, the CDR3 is TGTGCCAGCAGCTTCCGTTTGGAGAATGAGCAGTTCTTC. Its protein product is CASSFRLENEQFF.